This T cell receptor (beta chain) was sequenced in a study of blood T cell repertoires in COVID-19. Study at large: Nucleic acid was either cDNA or gDNA, and it came from T cells, B-cell-depleted T cells, or PBMCs.

In the authors' workflow: Estimation of nucleated cell counts relied on the amplification of reference gene primers. The protocol was immunoSEQ multiplex PCR, while the TCRdb copy is restricted to in-frame clones and leaves out a portion. The V and J calls and clone size are taken from that table; D and trimming were inferred from the DNA. This table has approximately 140,000 clones, roughly 83% appearing once. Germline V gives CDR1 LGHNA, CDR2 YNFKEQ. V lost 0 bases to trimming and J lost 1 base; unmatched junction nucleotides: 4. This CDR3 region has 16 residues. Donors were grouped by their self-reported clinical history.

Sequenced material: PBMCs or T cells enriched from blood (not recorded which). The receptor's source is a man aged 35 to 55 with acute COVID-19. The V gene is TRBV4-2, the J gene TRBJ1-2, with 8 bases aligning to TRBD1. The CDR3 loop is CASSQDWTGNNYGYTF. The DNA of the CDR3 is TGTGCCAGCAGCCAAGATTGGACAGGGAATAACTATGGCTACACCTTC.